The 26 T cell receptor beta chains listed next were all sequenced from one sample in a study of monozygotic twins with inflammatory bowel disease. TCRdb reprocessed the 5' RACE reads and keeps a single row for each CDR3 protein, giving no DNA. The sample table includes approximately 420,000 distinct CDR3 sequences. The material sequenced was blood. The receptors were gathered from a human donor with ulcerative colitis or Crohn's disease, or a healthy co-twin of an affected twin (not recorded which).

The chain carries TRBV5-1 and TRBJ1-5. Germline V CDR1 and CDR2: SGHRS, YFSETQ. This CDR3 is built from 15 residues. The CDR3 loop reads CASSSGTDVNQPQHF.

This chain connects TRBV6-2 or TRBV6-3 to TRBJ2-3. Germline V gene sequence: CDR1 MNHEY, CDR2 SVGEGT. The CDR3 spans 11 residues. The CDR3 sequence: CATAYTDTQYF.

V is TRBV10-3 and J is TRBJ2-7. The germline V gene encodes CDR1 ENHRY and CDR2 SYGVKD. The CDR3 totals 12 residues. CDR3 in amino acids: CATGRNSYEQYF.

The rearrangement uses TRBV7-2 and TRBJ1-6; TCRdb outputs TRBD1, but without DNA this stays unchecked. Germline loops: CDR1 SGHTA, CDR2 FQGNSA. The CDR3 has 13 residues. CDR3 residues: CASNVQGGSPLHF.

The chain employs TRBV29-1 and TRBJ1-3; TCRdb outputs TRBD1, but without DNA this stays unchecked. CDR3 length equals 12 residues. Germline V lookup: CDR1 SQVTM, CDR2 ANQGSEA. CDR3 amino acids: CSVGQDGNTIYF.

The chain uses TRBV7-2 and TRBJ2-7. CDR3 length: 14 residues. Germline V gene data show CDR1 as SGHTA and CDR2 as FQGNSA. The CDR3 protein is CASSLDSRSYEQYF.

The chain combines TRBV5-5 with TRBJ2-4; as DNA is missing, the TRBD1 call by TCRdb cannot be tested. The CDR3 is made up of 14 amino acids. Germline V gene data show CDR1 as SGHKS and CDR2 as YYEKEE (reference sequence). This chain's CDR3 is CASTKLTGEGIQYF.

J is TRBJ2-1 and V is TRBV28; the TCRdb call, TRBD1, lacks DNA for checking. The CDR3 sequence is 15 residues long. Germline CDR1 and CDR2: MDHEN and SYDVKM. The CDR3 is CASSYRGTGVGEQFF.

The chain couples TRBV18 to TRBJ2-5. CDR3 length equals 14 residues. Germline CDR1 reads KGHSH; CDR2 reads LQKENI. The CDR3 sequence is CASSRWENQETQYF.

The gene calls are TRBV20-1 and TRBJ2-3; lacking DNA, the TRBD2 call made by TCRdb goes unchecked. Germline values: CDR1 DFQATT, CDR2 SNEGSKA (reference sequence). The CDR3 has 17 residues. CDR3 residues: CSAETGTSGGLSDTQYF.

The V and J genes are TRBV30 and TRBJ2-7; TCRdb's D call, TRBD1, is unchecked because there is no DNA. The V gene's germline CDR1 is GTSNPN and CDR2 SVGIG (reference sequence). CDR3 length: 12 amino acids. CDR3 sequence reads: CAWSDPVDEQYF.

The V call is TRBV7-9, the J call TRBJ2-4; TCRdb gives TRBD1 as the D gene, but with no DNA this cannot be confirmed. The CDR3 has 14 residues. Germline V gene data show CDR1 as SEHNR and CDR2 as FQNEAQ (reference sequence). CDR3 sequence: CASSGRDNKNIQYF.

The chain links TRBV6-5 to TRBJ2-7; TCRdb designates TRBD1, a call that cannot be tested without DNA. Germline-derived CDR1 and CDR2 are MNHEY and SVGAGI. The CDR3 runs 15 residues. CDR3 residues: CASSYSSAGAYEQYF.

J is TRBJ2-2 and V is TRBV6-1; the TCRdb call, TRBD1, lacks DNA for checking. The CDR3 runs to 15 residues. The germline V gene encodes CDR1 MNHNS and CDR2 SASEGT. CDR3 loop: CASSDGRGGGGELFF.

The chain combines TRBV5-1 with TRBJ2-2; with no DNA, the TCRdb D assignment of TRBD2 cannot be verified. The CDR3 is 14 amino acids. From germline, CDR1 is SGHRS and CDR2 YFSETQ. The CDR3 loop reads CASSEASGTGELFF.

The chain recombines TRBV5-1 with TRBJ2-2; TCRdb selects TRBD1, and the lack of DNA leaves this call unchecked. There are 16 residues in the CDR3. CDR1 and CDR2 from the germline V gene are SGHRS and YFSETQ. The chain's CDR3 is CASSAGTGFETGELFF.

This chain joins TRBV5-4 and TRBJ2-7; TCRdb proposes TRBD1, but this gene call is untestable without DNA. Germline V gene lookup returns CDR1 SGHNT and CDR2 YYREEE (reference sequence). This CDR3 is 16 amino acids long. The CDR3 loop reads CASSLGTGPPSYEQYF.

This chain connects TRBV5-1 to TRBJ2-2; the TRBD1 assignment by TCRdb is unverifiable without DNA. CDR3 size: 15 residues. From germline, CDR1 is SGHRS and CDR2 YFSETQ. CDR3 amino acids: CASTQGQGFTGELFF.

The genes are TRBV20-1 and TRBJ2-1; TCRdb outputs TRBD2, but without DNA this stays unchecked. Germline values: CDR1 DFQATT, CDR2 SNEGSKA (reference sequence). The CDR3 has 16 amino acids. This CDR3 reads CSARGPRSGRWGEQFF.

The chain couples TRBV5-1 to TRBJ2-7; TCRdb picks TRBD1, but there is no DNA to check that call. The length of the CDR3 is 17 residues. CDR1 is SGHRS, CDR2 YFSETQ, per germline. The CDR3 spells CASSGGTGASPSYEQYF.

CDR3 sequence: CASSPTGHQPQHF. This sequence joins TRBV11-2 and TRBJ1-5; TCRdb outputs TRBD1, but without DNA this stays unchecked. Germline CDR1 is SGHAT and CDR2 is FQNNGV. The CDR3 covers 13 residues.

V usage is TRBV7-2 and J usage is TRBJ2-1. CDR3 length: 15 amino acids. Germline loops: CDR1 SGHTA, CDR2 FQGNSA. The CDR3 loop is CASRSSGFSYNEQFF. Filled out from reference TRBV7-2 and TRBJ2-1, the complete variable domain reads GAGVSQSPSNKVTEKGKDVELRCDPISGHTALYWYRQSLGQGLEFLIYFQGNSAPDKSGLPSDRFSAERTGGSVSTLTIQRTQQEDSAVYLCASRSSGFSYNEQFFGPGTRLTVL.

The gene calls are TRBV7-9 and TRBJ2-3. The V gene's germline CDR1 is SEHNR and CDR2 FQNEAQ (reference sequence). The CDR3 runs to 15 residues. CDR3 protein: CASSLITSYTDTQYF.

CDR3 sequence: CASSPGVSEQFF. The V call is TRBV5-5, the J call TRBJ2-1; the D gene TCRdb calls, TRBD1, cannot be checked with no DNA. The CDR3 has 12 amino acids. The germline V gene encodes CDR1 SGHKS and CDR2 YYEKEE (reference sequence).

The chain couples TRBV5-4 to TRBJ2-3; TCRdb's D call, TRBD2, is unchecked because there is no DNA. CDR3 length: 14 amino acids. Per germline, CDR1 SGHNT and CDR2 YYREEE (reference sequence). The CDR3 sequence is CASSLSGRPDTQYF.

The chain is built from TRBV7-2 and TRBJ2-2; checking the TCRdb D call of TRBD1 is not possible without DNA. Germline CDR1 SGHTA, CDR2 FQGNSA. CDR3 length: 17 amino acids. The CDR3 is CASKFPPGQGVTGELFF.